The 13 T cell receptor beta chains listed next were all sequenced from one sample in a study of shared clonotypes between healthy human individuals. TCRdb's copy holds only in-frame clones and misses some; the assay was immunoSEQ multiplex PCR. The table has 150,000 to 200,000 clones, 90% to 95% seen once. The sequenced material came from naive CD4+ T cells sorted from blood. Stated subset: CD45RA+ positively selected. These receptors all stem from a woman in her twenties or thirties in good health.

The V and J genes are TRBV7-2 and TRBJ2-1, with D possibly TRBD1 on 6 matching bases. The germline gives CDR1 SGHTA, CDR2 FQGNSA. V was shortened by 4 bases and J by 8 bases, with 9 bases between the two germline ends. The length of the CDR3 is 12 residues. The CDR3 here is CASSSQGYEQFF. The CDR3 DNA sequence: TGTGCCAGCAGCTCCCAGGGGTATGAGCAGTTCTTC.

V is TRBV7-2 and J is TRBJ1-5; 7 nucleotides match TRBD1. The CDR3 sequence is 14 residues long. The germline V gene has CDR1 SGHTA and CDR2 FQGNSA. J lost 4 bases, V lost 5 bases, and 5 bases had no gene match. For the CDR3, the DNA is TGTGCCAGCAGCCCCCAACAGGGGAATCAGCCCCAGCATTTT. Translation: CASSPQQGNQPQHF.

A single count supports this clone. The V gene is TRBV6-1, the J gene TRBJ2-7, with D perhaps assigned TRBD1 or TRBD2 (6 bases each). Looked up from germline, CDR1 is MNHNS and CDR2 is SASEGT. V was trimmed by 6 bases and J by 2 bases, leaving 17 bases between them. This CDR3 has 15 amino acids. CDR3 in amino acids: CASSGIRGLTYEQYF. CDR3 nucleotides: TGTGCCAGCAGCGGAATCAGGGGACTTACCTACGAGCAGTACTTC.

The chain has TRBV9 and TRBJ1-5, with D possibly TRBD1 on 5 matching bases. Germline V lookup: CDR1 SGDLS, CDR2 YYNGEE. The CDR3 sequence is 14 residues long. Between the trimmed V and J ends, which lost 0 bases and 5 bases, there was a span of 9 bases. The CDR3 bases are TGTGCCAGCAGCGTAGCACAGGCCGATCAGCCCCAGCATTTT. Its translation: CASSVAQADQPQHF.

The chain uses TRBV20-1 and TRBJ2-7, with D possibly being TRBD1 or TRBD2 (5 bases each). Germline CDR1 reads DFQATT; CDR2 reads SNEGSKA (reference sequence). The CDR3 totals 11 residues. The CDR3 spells CGTTTPGEQYF. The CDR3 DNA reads TGCGGGACGACAACACCGGGAGAGCAGTACTTC.

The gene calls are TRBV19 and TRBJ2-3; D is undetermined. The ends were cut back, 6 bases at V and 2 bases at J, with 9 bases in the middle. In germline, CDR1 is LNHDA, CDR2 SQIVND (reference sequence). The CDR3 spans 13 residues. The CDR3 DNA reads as TGTGCCAGTAGGGGCGCTTCCACAGATACGCAGTATTTT. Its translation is CASRGASTDTQYF.

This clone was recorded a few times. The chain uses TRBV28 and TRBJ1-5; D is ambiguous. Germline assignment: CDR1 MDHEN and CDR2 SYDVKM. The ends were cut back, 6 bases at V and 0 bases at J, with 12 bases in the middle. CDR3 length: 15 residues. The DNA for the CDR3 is TGTGCCAGCAGGTGGACGGGGATTAGCAATCAGCCCCAGCATTTT. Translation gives CASRWTGISNQPQHF.

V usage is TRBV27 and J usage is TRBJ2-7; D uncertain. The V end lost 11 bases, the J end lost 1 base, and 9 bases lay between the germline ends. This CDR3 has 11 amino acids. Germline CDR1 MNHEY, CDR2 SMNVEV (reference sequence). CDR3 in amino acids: CAHKPSYEQYF. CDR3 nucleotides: TGTGCCCACAAACCTTCCTACGAGCAGTACTTC.

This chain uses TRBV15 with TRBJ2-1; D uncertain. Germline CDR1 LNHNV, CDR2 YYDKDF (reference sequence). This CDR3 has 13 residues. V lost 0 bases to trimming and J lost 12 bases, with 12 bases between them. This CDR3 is CATSRDLALWQFF. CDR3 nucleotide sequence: TGTGCCACCAGCAGAGATCTGGCACTTTGGCAGTTCTTC. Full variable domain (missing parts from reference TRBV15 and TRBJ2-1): DAMVIQNPRYQVTQFGKPVTLSCSQTLNHNVMYWYQQKSSQAPKLLFHYYDKDFNNEADTPDNFQSRRPNTSFCFLDIRSPGLGDTAMYLCATSRDLALWQFFGPGTRLTVL.

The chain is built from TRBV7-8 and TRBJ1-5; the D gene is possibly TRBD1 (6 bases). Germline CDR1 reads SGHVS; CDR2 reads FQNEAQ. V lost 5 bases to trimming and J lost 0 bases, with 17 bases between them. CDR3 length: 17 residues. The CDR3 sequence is CASSAGGASYSNQPQHF. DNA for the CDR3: TGTGCCAGCAGCGCCGGGGGGGCGTCCTATAGCAATCAGCCCCAGCATTTT.

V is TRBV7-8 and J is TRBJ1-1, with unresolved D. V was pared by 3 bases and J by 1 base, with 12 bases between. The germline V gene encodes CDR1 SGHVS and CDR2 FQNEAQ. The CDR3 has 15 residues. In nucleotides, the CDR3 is TGTGCCAGCAGCTTTTACGTAGACCAGAACACTGAAGCTTTCTTT. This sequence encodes CASSFYVDQNTEAFF.

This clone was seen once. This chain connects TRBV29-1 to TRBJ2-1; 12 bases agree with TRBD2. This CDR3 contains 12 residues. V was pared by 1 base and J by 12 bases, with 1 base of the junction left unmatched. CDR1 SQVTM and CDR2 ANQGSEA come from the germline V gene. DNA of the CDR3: TGCAGCGTTGAAGTACTAGCGGGAGGGCAGTTCTTC. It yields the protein CSVEVLAGGQFF.

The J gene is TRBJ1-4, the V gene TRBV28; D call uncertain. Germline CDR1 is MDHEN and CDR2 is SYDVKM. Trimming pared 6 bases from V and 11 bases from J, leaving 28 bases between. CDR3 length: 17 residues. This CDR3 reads CASSAPTNPRGGRKLFF. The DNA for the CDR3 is TGTGCCAGCAGCGCCCCAACTAATCCACGCGGCGGGCGGAAACTGTTTTTT.